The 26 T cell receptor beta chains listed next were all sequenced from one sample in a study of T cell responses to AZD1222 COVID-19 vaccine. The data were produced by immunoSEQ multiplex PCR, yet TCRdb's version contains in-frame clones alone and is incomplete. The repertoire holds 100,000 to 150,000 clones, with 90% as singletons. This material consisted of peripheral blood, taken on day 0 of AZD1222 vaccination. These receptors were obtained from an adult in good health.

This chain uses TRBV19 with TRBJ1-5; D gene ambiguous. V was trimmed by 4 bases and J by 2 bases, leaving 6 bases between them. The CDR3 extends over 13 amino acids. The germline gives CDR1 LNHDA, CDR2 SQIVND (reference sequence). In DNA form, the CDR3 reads TGTGCCAGTAGTAACCAGCGCAATCAGCCCCAGCATTTT. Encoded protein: CASSNQRNQPQHF.

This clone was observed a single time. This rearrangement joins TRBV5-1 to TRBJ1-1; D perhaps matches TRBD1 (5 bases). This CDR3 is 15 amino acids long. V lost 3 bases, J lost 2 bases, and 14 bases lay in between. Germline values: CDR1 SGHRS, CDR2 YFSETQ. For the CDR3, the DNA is TGCGCCAGCAGCTCTAGCCCGGGGCTCAACACTGAAGCTTTCTTT. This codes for CASSSSPGLNTEAFF. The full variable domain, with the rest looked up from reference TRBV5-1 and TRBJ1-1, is KAGVTQTPRYLIKTRGQQVTLSCSPISGHRSVSWYQQTPGQGLQFLFEYFSETQRNKGNFPGRFSGRQFSNSRSEMNVSTLELGDSALYLCASSSSPGLNTEAFFGQGTRLTVV.

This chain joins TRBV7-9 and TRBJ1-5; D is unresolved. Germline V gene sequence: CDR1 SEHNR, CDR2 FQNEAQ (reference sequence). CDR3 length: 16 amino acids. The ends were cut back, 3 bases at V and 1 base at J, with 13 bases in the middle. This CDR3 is CASSFFALGSNQPQHF. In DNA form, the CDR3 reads TGTGCCAGCAGCTTTTTCGCCCTGGGGAGCAATCAGCCCCAGCATTTT.

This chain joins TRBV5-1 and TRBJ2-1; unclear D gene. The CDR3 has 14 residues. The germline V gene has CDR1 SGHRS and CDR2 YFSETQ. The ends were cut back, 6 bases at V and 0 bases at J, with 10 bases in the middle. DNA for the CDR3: TGCGCCAGCACGGCGCAGAGCTCCTACAATGAGCAGTTCTTC. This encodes CASTAQSSYNEQFF.

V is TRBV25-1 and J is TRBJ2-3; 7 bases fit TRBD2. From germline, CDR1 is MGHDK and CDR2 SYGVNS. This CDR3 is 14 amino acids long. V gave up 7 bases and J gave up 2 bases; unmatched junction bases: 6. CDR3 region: CASNWGGLTDTQYF. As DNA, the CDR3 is TGTGCCAGCAACTGGGGGGGACTCACAGATACGCAGTATTTT. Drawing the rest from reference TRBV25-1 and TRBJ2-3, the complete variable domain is EADIYQTPRYLVIGTGKKITLECSQTMGHDKMYWYQQDPGMELHLIHYSYGVNSTEKGDLSSESTVSRIRTEHFPLTLESARPSHTSQYLCASNWGGLTDTQYFGPGTRLTVL.

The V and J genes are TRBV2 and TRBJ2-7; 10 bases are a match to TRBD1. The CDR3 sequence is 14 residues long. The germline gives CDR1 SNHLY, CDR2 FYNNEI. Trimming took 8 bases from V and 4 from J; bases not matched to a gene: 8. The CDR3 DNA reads TGTGCCAGCGGGGCCAGGACAGGGGGGTACGAGCAGTACTTC. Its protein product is CASGARTGGYEQYF.

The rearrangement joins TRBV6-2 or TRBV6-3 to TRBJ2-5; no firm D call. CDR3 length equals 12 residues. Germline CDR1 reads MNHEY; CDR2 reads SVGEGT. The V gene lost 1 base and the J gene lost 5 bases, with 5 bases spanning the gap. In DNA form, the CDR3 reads TGTGCCAGCAGTTACTTCGAGGAGACCCAGTACTTC. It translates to CASSYFEETQYF.

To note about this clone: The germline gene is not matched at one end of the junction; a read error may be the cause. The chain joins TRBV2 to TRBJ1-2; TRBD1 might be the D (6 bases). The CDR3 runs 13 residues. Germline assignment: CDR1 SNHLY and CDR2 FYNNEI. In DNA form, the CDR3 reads TGTGCCAGCAGGGAAGGGGGAAACTATGGCTACACCTTC. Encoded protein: CASREGGNYGYTF. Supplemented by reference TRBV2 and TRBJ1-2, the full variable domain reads EPEVTQTPSHQVTQMGQEVILRCVPISNHLYFYWYRQILGQKVEFLVSFYNNEISEKSEIFDDQFSVERPDGSNFTLKIRSTKLEDSAMYFCASREGGNYGYTFGSGTRLTVV.

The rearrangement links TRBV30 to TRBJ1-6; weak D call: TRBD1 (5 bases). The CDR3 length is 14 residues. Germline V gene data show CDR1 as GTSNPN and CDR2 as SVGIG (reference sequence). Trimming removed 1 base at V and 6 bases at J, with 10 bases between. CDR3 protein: CAWSAGRVNSPLHF. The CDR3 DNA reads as TGTGCCTGGAGTGCAGGGAGGGTTAATTCACCCCTCCACTTT.

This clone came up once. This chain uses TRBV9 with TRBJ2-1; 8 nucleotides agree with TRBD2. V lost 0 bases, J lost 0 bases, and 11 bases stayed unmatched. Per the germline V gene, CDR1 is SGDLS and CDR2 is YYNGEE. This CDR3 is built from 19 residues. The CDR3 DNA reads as TGTGCCAGCAGCGTAGGTCCGGGGGGGTTGACGTTCTCCTACAATGAGCAGTTCTTC. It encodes CASSVGPGGLTFSYNEQFF.

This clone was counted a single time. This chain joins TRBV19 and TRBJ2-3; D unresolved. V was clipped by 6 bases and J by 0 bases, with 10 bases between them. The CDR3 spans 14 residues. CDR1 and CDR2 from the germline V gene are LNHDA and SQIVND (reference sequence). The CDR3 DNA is TGTGCCAGTAGGAACGTCATTAGCACAGATACGCAGTATTTT. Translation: CASRNVISTDTQYF.

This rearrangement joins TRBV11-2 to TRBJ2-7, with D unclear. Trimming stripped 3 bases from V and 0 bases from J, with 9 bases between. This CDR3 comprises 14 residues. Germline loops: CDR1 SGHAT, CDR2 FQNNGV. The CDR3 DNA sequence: TGTGCCAGCAGCTTCAAAATCCCCTCCTACGAGCAGTACTTC. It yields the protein CASSFKIPSYEQYF.

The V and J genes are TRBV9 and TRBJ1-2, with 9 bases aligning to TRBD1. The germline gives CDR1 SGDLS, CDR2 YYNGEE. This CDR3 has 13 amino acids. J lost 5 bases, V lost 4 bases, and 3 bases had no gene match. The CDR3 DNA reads TGTGCCAGCAGCCCCGGGACAGGGTATGGCTACACCTTC. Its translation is CASSPGTGYGYTF.

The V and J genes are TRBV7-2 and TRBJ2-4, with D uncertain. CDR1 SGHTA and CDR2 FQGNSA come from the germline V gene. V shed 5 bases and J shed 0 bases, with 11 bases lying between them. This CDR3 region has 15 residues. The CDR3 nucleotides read TGTGCCAGCAGCCCTTCTTTTTTAGCCAAAAACATTCAGTACTTC. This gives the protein CASSPSFLAKNIQYF.

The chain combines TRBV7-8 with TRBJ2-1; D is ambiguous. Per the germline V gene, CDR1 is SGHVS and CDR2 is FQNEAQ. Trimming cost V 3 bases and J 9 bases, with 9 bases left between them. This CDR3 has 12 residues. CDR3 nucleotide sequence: TGTGCCAGCAGCTTTCTATCCGGTGAGCAGTTCTTC. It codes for CASSFLSGEQFF.

The CDR3 DNA sequence: TGTGCCAGCAAAAGACTAGCGGGGGGCACAGATACGCAGTATTTT. Residues: CASKRLAGGTDTQYF. V and J are TRBV2 and TRBJ2-3, with 12 bases aligning to TRBD2. The CDR3 length is 15 residues. The junction had 3 bases not matched to a gene; V was cut back by 7 bases and J by 1 base. Germline CDR1 reads SNHLY; CDR2 reads FYNNEI.

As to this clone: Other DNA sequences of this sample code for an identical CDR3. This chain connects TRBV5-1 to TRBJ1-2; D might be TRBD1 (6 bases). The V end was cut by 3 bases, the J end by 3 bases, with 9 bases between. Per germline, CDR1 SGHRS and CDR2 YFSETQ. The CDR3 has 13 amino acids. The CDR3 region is CASSSGTYYGYTF. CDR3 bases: TGCGCCAGCAGCTCCGGGACATACTATGGCTACACCTTC.

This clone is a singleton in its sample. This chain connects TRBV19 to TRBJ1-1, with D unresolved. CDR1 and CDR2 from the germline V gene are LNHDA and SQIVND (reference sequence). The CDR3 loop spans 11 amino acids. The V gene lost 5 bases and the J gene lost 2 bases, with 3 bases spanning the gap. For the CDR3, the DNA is TGTGCCAGTAGTTTCAACACTGAAGCTTTCTTT. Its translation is CASSFNTEAFF.

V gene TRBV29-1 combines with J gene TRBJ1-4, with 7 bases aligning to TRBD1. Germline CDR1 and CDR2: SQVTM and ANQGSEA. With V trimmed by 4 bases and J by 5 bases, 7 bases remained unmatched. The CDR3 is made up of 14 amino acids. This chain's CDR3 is CSVGVRGVNEKLFF. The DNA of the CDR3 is TGCAGCGTTGGAGTCAGGGGGGTAAATGAAAAACTGTTTTTT.

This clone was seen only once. CDR3 sequence: CASSLTPDGNSPLHF. The CDR3 nucleotides read TGCGCCAGCAGCTTGACTCCCGACGGGAATTCACCCCTCCACTTT. The chain links TRBV5-1 to TRBJ1-6; no firm D call. Germline V gene sequence: CDR1 SGHRS, CDR2 YFSETQ. The CDR3 totals 15 residues. Trimming shortened V by 1 base and J by 7 bases, and 12 bases separated the two germline ends.

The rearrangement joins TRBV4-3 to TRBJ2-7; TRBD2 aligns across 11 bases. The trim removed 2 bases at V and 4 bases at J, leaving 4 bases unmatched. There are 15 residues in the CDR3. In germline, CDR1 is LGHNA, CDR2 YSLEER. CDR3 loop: CASSQLAGGQYEQYF. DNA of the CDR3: TGCGCCAGCAGCCAATTAGCGGGGGGGCAATACGAGCAGTACTTC.

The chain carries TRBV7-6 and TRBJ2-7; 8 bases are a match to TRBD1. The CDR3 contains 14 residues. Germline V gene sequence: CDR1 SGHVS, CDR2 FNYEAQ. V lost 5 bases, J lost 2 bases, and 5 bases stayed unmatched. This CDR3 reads CASSPDRVPYEQYF. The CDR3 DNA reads TGTGCCAGCAGCCCGGACAGGGTCCCCTACGAGCAGTACTTC.

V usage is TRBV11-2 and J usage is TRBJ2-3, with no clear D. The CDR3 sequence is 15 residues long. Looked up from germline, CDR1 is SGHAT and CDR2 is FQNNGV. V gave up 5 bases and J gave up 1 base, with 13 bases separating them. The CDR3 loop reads CASSAVGSGTDTQYF. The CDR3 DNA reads TGTGCCAGCAGCGCCGTGGGGTCGGGCACAGATACGCAGTATTTT.

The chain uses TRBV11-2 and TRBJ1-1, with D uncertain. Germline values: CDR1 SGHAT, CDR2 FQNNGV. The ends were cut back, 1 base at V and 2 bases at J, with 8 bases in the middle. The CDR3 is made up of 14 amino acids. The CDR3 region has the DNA TGTGCCAGCAGCTTAGGACCTGCAAACACTGAAGCTTTCTTT. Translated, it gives CASSLGPANTEAFF. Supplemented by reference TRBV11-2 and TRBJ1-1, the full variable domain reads EAGVAQSPRYKIIEKRQSVAFWCNPISGHATLYWYQQILGQGPKLLIQFQNNGVVDDSQLPKDRFSAERLKGVDSTLKIQPAKLEDSAVYLCASSLGPANTEAFFGQGTRLTVV.

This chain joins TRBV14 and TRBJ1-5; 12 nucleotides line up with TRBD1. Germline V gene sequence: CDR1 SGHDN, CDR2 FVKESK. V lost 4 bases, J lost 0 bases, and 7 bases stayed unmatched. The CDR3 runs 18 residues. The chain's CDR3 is CASSRGTGGVYSNQPQHF. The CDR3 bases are TGTGCCAGCAGCCGGGGGACAGGGGGCGTCTATAGCAATCAGCCCCAGCATTTT. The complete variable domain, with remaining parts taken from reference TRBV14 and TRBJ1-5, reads EAGVTQFPSHSVIEKGQTVTLRCDPISGHDNLYWYRRVMGKEIKFLLHFVKESKQDESGMPNNRFLAERTGGTYSTLKVQPAELEDSGVYFCASSRGTGGVYSNQPQHFGDGTRLSIL.

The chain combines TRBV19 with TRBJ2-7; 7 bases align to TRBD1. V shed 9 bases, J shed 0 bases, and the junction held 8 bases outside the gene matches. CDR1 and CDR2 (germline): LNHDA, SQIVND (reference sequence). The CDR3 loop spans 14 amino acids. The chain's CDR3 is CASSGAGGSYEQYF. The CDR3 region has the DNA TGTGCCAGCAGTGGGGCAGGGGGCTCCTACGAGCAGTACTTC.